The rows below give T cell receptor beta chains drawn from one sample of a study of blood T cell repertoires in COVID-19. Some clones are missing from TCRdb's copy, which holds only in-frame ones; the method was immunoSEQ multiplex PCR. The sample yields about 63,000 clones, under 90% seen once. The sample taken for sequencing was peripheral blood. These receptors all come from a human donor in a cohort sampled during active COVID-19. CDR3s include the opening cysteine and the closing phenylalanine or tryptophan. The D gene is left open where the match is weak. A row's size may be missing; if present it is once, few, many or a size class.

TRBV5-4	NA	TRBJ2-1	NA	TGTGCCAGCAGCCCCAGGGGTGGAGACCTAGAGCAGTTCTTC	CASSPRGGDLEQFF
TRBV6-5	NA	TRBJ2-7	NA	TGTGCCAGCAGAGCTCCCTCTTCCTACGAGCAGTACTTC	CASRAPSSYEQYF
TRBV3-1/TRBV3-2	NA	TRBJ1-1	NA	TGTGCCAGCAGCCAGGATAGGTCGAGGGTCACTGAAGCTTTCTTT	CASSQDRSRVTEAFF
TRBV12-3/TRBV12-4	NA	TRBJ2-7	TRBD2	TGTGCCATCAGGACTAGCGGGGCCTACGAGCAGTACTTC	CAIRTSGAYEQYF
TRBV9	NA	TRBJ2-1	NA	TGTGCCAGCAGCGTAGAAGTGTCCGGTTGGAGGCAGTTCTTC	CASSVEVSGWRQFF
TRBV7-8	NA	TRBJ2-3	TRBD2	TGTGCCAGCAGCCCCCGGGCGGGGGGGGGCACAGATACGCAGTATTTT	CASSPRAGGGTDTQYF
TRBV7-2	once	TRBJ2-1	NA	TGTGCCAGCAGCCTACGCCTAGGAGTTAGCGATGAGCAGTTCTTC	CASSLRLGVSDEQFF
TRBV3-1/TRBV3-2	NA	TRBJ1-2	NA	TGTGCCAGCAGATCTCAGGGGATGGGAGGCTACACCTTC	CASRSQGMGGYTF
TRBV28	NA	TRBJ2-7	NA	TGTGCCAGCAGAGTGTGGGGGGAAAGCTCCTACGAGCAGTACTTC	CASRVWGESSYEQYF
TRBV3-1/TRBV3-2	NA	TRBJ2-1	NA	TGTGCCAGCAGCCAAGCTTTGGGCCGGGAGCAGTTCTTC	CASSQALGREQFF
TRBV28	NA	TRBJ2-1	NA	TGTGCCAGCAGTTTTAGGGGGTCTAGCGGAGCCTGGAGGGGACTTCAGAACAATGAGCAGTTCTTC	CASSFRGSSGAWRGLQNNEQFF
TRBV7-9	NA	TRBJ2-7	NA	TGTGCCAGCAGCTTCGACGGGGGCTACGAGCAGTACTTC	CASSFDGGYEQYF
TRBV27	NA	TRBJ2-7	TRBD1	TGTGCCAGCAGGATGGGACAGATTTACGAGCAGTACTTC	CASRMGQIYEQYF
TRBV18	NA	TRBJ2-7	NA	TGTGCCAGCTCCCCGAATTTAGCTGTGTACGAGCAGTACTTC	CASSPNLAVYEQYF
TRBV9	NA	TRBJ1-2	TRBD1	TGTGCCAGCAGCGCCGTTACAGGGGAAAGGGGCGGTGGCTACACCTTC	CASSAVTGERGGGYTF
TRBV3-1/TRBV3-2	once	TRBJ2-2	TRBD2	TGTGCCAGCAGCGAAGGACTAGCGGGAGTATGGGACACCGGGGAGCTGTTTTTT	CASSEGLAGVWDTGELFF
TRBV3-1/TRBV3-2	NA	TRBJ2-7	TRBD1	TGTGCCAGCAGCCAACGCTGGACAGGGGGTTACGAGCAGTACTTC	CASSQRWTGGYEQYF
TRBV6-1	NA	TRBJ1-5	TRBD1	TGTGCCAGCAGTGAGGGGACAGTTCCTTATCAGCCCCAGCATTTT	CASSEGTVPYQPQHF
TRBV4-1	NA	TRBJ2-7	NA	TGCGCCAGCAGCCAAGTAGGGAGCGGTCCTTCCTACGAGCAGTACTTC	CASSQVGSGPSYEQYF
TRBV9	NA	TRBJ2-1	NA	TGTGCCAGCAGCGCACCGACTAGCAATGAGCAGTTCTTC	CASSAPTSNEQFF
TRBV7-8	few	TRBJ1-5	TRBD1	TGTGCCAGCAGCTTAAGGGACAGCGCCAATCAGCCCCAGCATTTT	CASSLRDSANQPQHF
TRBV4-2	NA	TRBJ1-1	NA	TGTGCCAGCAGCCAAGGTTACATGAACACTGAAGCTTTCTTT	CASSQGYMNTEAFF
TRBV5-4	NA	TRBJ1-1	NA	TGTGCCAGCAGCTCGATGGACAGCAACACTGAAGCTTTCTTT	CASSSMDSNTEAFF
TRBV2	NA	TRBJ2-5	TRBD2	TGTGCCAGCAGTGCTCGGACTAGCAACTTTGGGGAGACCCAGTACTTC	CASSARTSNFGETQYF
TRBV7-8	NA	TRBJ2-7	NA	TGTGCCAGTGGAGCGGGCCTAAGGGACAGCGTGGGCGAGCAGTACTTC	CASGAGLRDSVGEQYF
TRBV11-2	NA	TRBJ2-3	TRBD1	TGTGCCAGCAGCTTAGGACAGGGCGGAGATACGCAGTATTTT	CASSLGQGGDTQYF
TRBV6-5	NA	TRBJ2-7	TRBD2	TGTGCCAGCCGAGCCGGGACTAGCTACTATCTCGAGCAGTACTTC	CASRAGTSYYLEQYF
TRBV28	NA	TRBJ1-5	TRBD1	TGTGCCAGCAGTTCGGGACAGGGTAACCAGCCCCAGCATTTT	CASSSGQGNQPQHF
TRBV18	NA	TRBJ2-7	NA	TGTGCCAGCTCACCCCCGACAGGCTACGAGCAGTACTTC	CASSPPTGYEQYF
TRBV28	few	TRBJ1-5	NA	TGTGCCAGCAGTTTTCGATCACGGAGGGATAGTCAGCCCCAGCATTTT	CASSFRSRRDSQPQHF
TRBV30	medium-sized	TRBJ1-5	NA	TGTGCCTGGGCCCGGACTGGACAGTCAAATCAGCCCCAGCATTTT	CAWARTGQSNQPQHF
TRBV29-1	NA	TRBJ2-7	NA	TGCAGCGTTGAAGGGATTGGGACACACTACGAGCAGTACTTC	CSVEGIGTHYEQYF
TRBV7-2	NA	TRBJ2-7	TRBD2	TGTGCCAGCAGCTTAATGAGCGGGGTCTCCTACGAGCAGTACTTC	CASSLMSGVSYEQYF
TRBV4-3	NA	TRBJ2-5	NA	TGCGCCAGCAGCCAAGGTGCAGGGCGGGAGACCCAGTACTTC	CASSQGAGRETQYF
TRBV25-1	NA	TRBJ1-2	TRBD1	TGTGCCAGCAGTTCACAGGGGAGCTATGGCTACACCTTC	CASSSQGSYGYTF
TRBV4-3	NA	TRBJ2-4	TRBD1	TGCGCCAGCAGCCGGGACAGGGATGGCAAAAACATTCAGTACTTC	CASSRDRDGKNIQYF
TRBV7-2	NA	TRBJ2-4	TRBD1	TGTGCCAGCAGCTTACTAGACAGGGCTGGCATTCAGTACTTC	CASSLLDRAGIQYF
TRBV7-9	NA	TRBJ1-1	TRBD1	TGTGCCAGCAGCTCCGGGACAGGGGGCGAAGAAAGTACTGAAGCTTTCTTT	CASSSGTGGEESTEAFF
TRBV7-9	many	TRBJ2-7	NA	TGTGCCAGCAGCTTAGTTGCGGGAACCTACGAGCAGTACTTC	CASSLVAGTYEQYF
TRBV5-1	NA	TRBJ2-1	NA	TGCGCCAGCAGCTTGAAACGAGATGAGCAGTTCTTC	CASSLKRDEQFF
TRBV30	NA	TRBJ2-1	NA	TGTGCCTGGAACCCCCGGCCGACTCCGTTACAAAGTAGTCGAAAGCAGTTCTTC	CAWNPRPTPLQSSRKQFF
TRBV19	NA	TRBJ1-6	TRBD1	TGTGCCAGTAAACGTGGTGACAGGGTCAATTCACCCCTCCACTTT	CASKRGDRVNSPLHF
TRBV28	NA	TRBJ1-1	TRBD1	TGTGCCAGCAGCCCACACCCGACAGGGGGCGACACTGAAGCTTTCTTT	CASSPHPTGGDTEAFF
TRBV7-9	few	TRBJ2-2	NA	TGTGCCAGCAGCTTAGGAGGCTCGAACACCGGGGAGCTGTTTTTT	CASSLGGSNTGELFF
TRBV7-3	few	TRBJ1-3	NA	TGTGCCAGCAGCCCCGGGCCGGGGGGAAACACCATATATTTT	CASSPGPGGNTIYF
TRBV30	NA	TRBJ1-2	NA	TGTGCCTGGAGTGGAGAGTATCCTAACTATGGCTACACCTTC	CAWSGEYPNYGYTF
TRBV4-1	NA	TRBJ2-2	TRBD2	TGCGCCAGCAGCCCGCCTACTAGCGGGAGCCCCGGGGAGCTGTTTTTT	CASSPPTSGSPGELFF
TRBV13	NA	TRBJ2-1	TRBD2	TGTGCCAGCAGCCCCACTAGCGGGAGTAGCGATGAGCAGTTCTTC	CASSPTSGSSDEQFF
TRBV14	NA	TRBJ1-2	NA	TGTGCCAGCAGCCATAGGAGGACAGCTTTAAACCTTTATGGCTACACCTTC	CASSHRRTALNLYGYTF
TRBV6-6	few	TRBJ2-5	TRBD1	TGTGCCAGCAATTTTCCAGGGACAGCCCAAGAGACCCAGTACTTC	CASNFPGTAQETQYF
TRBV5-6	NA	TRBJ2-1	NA	TGTGCCAGCAACCGTCTGGAGGGGAATTACAATGAGCAGTTCTTC	CASNRLEGNYNEQFF
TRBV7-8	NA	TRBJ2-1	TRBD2	TGTGCCAGCAGCTTAGCGGCGGCTAGCGGGAGCCTCGACAATGAGCAGTTCTTC	CASSLAAASGSLDNEQFF
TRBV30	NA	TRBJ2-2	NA	TGTGCCTGGAGCCCGTACACCGGGGAGCTGTTTTTT	CAWSPYTGELFF
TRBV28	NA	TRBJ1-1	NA	TGTGCCAGCAGTTTAGGTGGTACGGGGAACACTGAAGCTTTCTTT	CASSLGGTGNTEAFF
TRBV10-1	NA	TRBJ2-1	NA	TGCGCCAGCAGTGGTCTACAGGGACCCTACAATGAGCAGTTCTTC	CASSGLQGPYNEQFF
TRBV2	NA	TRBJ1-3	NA	TGTGCCAGCAATCGAAGGGGGTCGTCTGGAAACACCATATATTTT	CASNRRGSSGNTIYF